The present entry profiles one T cell receptor (beta chain) with its context. This sample was taken from a study of blood T cell repertoires in COVID-19. The J segment lost 7 bases and the V segment lost 3 bases, leaving 9 bases of the junction unmatched. The length of the CDR3 is 14 residues. CDR1 is DFQATT, CDR2 SNEGSKA, per germline (reference sequence). Some clones are missing from TCRdb's copy, which holds only in-frame ones; the method was immunoSEQ multiplex PCR. The sample shows more than 150,000 clones, roughly 94% of them seen only once. Sample: peripheral blood. The chain employs TRBV20-1 and TRBJ2-7; the match to TRBD1 covers 10 bases. The TCR originated in a man in his thirties or forties with COVID-19, enrolled during active disease. This CDR3 reads CSASSGTGAREQYF. CDR3 nucleotides: TGCAGTGCTAGTTCCGGGACAGGGGCGCGGGAGCAGTACTTC.